This T cell receptor beta chain is drawn from a study of cytomegalovirus exposure and HLA in healthy donors. The length of the CDR3 is 14 residues. J was trimmed by 5 bases and V by 5 bases; bases with no gene match: 5. Per germline, CDR1 SGHTA and CDR2 FQGTGA. Primers: 60 Vbeta forward and 13 Jbeta reverse. This table comes from immunoSEQ multiplex PCR, and its TCRdb copy is limited to in-frame clones, with some not included. The sample has almost 200,000 clones, around 81% seen once. The genes are TRBV7-3 and TRBJ1-4; 7 bases line up with TRBD1. The TCR comes from a man younger than 40 in good health and CMV-seronegative. The specimen was PBMCs. CDR3 in DNA: TGTGCCAGCAGCGAACCGGGACAGAATGAAAAACTGTTTTTT. Encoded protein: CASSEPGQNEKLFF.